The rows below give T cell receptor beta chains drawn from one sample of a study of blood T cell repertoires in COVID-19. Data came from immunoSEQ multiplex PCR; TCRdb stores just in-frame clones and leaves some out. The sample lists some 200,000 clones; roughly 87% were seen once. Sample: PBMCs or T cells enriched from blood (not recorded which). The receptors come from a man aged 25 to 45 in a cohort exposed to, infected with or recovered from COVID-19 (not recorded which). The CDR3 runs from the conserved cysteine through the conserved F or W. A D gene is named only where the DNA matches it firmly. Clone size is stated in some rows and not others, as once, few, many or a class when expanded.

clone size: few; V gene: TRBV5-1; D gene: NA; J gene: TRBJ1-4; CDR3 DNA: TGCGCCAGCAGCTTGGGATCAGCTAATGAAAAACTGTTTTTT; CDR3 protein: CASSLGSANEKLFF
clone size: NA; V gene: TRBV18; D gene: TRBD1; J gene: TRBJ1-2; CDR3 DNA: TGTGCCAGCTCACCCCCGGGGGACAGGGGGATTGCCTATGGCTACACCTTC; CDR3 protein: CASSPPGDRGIAYGYTF
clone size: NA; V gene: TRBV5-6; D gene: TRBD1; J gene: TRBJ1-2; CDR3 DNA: TGTGCCAGCAGCGCCGGACAGGGAACGAACTATGGCTACACCTTC; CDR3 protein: CASSAGQGTNYGYTF
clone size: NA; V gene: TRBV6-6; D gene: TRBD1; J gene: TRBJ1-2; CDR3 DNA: TGTGCCAGCAGTTCACAGGGGTCTCTCTATGGCTACACCTTC; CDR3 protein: CASSSQGSLYGYTF
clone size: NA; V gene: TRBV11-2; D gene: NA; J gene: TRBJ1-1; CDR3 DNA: TGTGCCAGCAGCTTAGCAGGGGATTATAGTGAAGCTTTCTTT; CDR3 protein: CASSLAGDYSEAFF
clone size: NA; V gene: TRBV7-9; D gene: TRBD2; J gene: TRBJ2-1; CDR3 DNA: TGTGCCAGGGCCGGGACTAGCACCAATGAGCAGTTCTTC; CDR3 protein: CARAGTSTNEQFF
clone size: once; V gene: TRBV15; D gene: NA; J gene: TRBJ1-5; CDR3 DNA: TGTGCCACCAGCAGAACTAGGGTGGGCGGGAATCAGCCCCAGCATTTT; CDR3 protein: CATSRTRVGGNQPQHF
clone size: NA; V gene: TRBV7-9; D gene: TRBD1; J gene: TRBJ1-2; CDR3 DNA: TGTGCCAGCAGCCCCTTAGGAGGGGGCGGTAACTATGGCTACACCTTC; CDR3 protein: CASSPLGGGGNYGYTF
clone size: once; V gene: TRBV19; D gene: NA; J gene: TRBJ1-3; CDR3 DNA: TGTGCCAGTAGTATACAGGTCTCTGGAAACACCATATATTTT; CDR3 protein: CASSIQVSGNTIYF
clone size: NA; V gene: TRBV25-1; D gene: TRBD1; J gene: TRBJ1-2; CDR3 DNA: TGTGCCAGCAGTGCTCACAGGGGGGAAGGCTACACCTTC; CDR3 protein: CASSAHRGEGYTF
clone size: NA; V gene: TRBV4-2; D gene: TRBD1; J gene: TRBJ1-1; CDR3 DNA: TGTGCCAGCAGCCATGCCTCAGGGACAGCAGAGCTTGAAGCTTTCTTT; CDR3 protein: CASSHASGTAELEAFF
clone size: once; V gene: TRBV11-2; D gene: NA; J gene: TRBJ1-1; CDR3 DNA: TGTGCCAGCAGCTTCGGGGGTGCTGAAGCTTTCTTT; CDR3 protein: CASSFGGAEAFF
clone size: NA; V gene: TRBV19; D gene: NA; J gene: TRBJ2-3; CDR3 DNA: TGTGCCAGTACCTCCCGAGCGGGCGCTAGCACAGATACGCAGTATTTT; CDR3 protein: CASTSRAGASTDTQYF
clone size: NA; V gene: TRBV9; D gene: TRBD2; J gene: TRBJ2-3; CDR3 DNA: TGTGCCAGCAGCGCTAGCGGGAATGGGGCGGGCACAGATACGCAGTATTTT; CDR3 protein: CASSASGNGAGTDTQYF
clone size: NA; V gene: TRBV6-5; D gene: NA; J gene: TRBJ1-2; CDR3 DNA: TGTGCCAGCAGTCCCCTCGCTAACTATGGCTACACCTTC; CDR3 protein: CASSPLANYGYTF
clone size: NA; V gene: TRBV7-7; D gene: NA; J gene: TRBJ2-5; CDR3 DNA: TGTGCTAGCAGCTTAGTGGAAGGGGCCGGGCGGCCCCAGTACTTC; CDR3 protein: CASSLVEGAGRPQYF
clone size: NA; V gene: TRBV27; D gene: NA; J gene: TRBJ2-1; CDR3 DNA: TGTGCCAGCAGTTTTCCGGGAGATGAGCAGTTCTTC; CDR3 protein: CASSFPGDEQFF
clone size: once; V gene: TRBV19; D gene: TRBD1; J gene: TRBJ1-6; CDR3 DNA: TGTGCCAGTCGATCCGACAGGGGCCATAATTCACCCCTCCACTTT; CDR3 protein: CASRSDRGHNSPLHF
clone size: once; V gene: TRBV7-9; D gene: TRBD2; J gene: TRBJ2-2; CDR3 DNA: TGTGCCAGCAGCCGAGGACTAGCGGGAGGTATTAACACCGGGGAGCTGTTTTTT; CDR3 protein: CASSRGLAGGINTGELFF
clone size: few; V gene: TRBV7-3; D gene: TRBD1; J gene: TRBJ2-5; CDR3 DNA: TGTGCCAGCAGCTTGACAGGGAACCAAGAGACCCAGTACTTC; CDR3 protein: CASSLTGNQETQYF
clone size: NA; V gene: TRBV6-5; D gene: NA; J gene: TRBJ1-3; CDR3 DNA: TGTGCCAGCAGTTACAGGGGCAGCTCTGGAAACACCATATATTTT; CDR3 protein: CASSYRGSSGNTIYF
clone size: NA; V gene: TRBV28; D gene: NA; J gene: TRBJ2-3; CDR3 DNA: TGTGCCAGCACCGCTGGCGGAATAAGCACAGATACGCAGTATTTT; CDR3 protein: CASTAGGISTDTQYF
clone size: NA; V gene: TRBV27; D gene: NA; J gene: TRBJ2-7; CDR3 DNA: TGTGCCAGCAGTTTGCGTTCGGGGGTTCGGTACGAGCAGTACTTC; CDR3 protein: CASSLRSGVRYEQYF
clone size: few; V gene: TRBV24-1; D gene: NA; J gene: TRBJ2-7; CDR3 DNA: TGTGCCACCAGTGATGGAAGGACAAGACGCTACGAGCAGTACTTC; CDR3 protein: CATSDGRTRRYEQYF
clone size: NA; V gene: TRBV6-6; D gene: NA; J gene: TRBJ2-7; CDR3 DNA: TGTGCCAGCAGTTACTCAAACAACTACGAGCAGTACTTC; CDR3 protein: CASSYSNNYEQYF
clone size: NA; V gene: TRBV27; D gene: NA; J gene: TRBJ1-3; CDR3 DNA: TGTGCCAGCAGTTTAGGGAGCCCCTTCTCTGGAAACACCATATATTTT; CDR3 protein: CASSLGSPFSGNTIYF
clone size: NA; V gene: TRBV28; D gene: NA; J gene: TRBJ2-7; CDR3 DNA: TGTGCCAGCGTAACCAGGGGGGCCTCCTACGAGCAGTACTTC; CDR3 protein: CASVTRGASYEQYF
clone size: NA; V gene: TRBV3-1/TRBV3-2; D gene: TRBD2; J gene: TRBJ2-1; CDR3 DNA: TGTGCCAGCAGCCCTTTGGGCGGGAGTGCCACCTACAATGAGCAGTTCTTC; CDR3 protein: CASSPLGGSATYNEQFF
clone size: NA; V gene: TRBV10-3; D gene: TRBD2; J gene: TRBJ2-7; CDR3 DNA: TGTGCCATCAGCGGACTAGCGGGACCTAGGCGCTACGAGCAGTACTTC; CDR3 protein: CAISGLAGPRRYEQYF
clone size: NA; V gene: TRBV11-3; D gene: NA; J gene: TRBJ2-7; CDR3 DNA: TGTGCCAGCAGCTTCGGGTCAGGGGTGTTATACGAGCAGTACTTC; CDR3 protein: CASSFGSGVLYEQYF
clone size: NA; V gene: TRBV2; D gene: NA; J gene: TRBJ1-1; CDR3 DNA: TGTGCCAGCAGTGAGGGAGTGAACACTGAAGCTTTCTTT; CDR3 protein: CASSEGVNTEAFF
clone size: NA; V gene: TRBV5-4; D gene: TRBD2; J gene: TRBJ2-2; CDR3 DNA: TGTGCCAGCAGCCGACTAGCGGGAGGGGCGAACACCGGGGAGCTGTTTTTT; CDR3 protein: CASSRLAGGANTGELFF
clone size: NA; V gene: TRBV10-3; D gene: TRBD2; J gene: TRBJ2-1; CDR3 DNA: TGTGCCATCAGTGGCCTAGCGGGTAGAAATGAGCAGTTCTTC; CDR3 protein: CAISGLAGRNEQFF
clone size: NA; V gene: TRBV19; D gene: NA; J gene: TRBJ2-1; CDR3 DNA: TGTGCCAGTAGTATAGTCCCGACAGGTTTGAGCAATGAGCAGTTCTTC; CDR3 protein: CASSIVPTGLSNEQFF
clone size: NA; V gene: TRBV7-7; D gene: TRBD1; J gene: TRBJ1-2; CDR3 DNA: TGTGCTAGCAGCCCCGGACAGGGCTATGGCTACACCTTC; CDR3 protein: CASSPGQGYGYTF
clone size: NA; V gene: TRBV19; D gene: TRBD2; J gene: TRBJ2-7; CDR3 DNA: TGTGCCAGTAGTATGGCGGGGGGTAGCTACGAGCAGTACTTC; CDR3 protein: CASSMAGGSYEQYF
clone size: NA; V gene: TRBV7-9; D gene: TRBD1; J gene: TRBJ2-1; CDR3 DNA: TGTGCCAGCAGCCCCCGACAGGGAGTGAGCTCCTACAATGAGCAGTTCTTC; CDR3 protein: CASSPRQGVSSYNEQFF
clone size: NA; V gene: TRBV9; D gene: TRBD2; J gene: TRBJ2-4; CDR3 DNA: TGTGCCAGCAGCGAGCGGGAGAGGAGTCAGGACATTCAGTACTTC; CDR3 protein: CASSERERSQDIQYF
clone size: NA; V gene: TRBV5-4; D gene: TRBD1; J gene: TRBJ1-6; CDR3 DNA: TGTGCCAGCAGAATCCGGGACAGGGATTCACCCCTCCACTTT; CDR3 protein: CASRIRDRDSPLHF
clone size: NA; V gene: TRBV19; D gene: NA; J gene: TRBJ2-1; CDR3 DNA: TGTGCCACTAAAACAGGGACAAGGAATGAGCAGTTCTTC; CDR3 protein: CATKTGTRNEQFF
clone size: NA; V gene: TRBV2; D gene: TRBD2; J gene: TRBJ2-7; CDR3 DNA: TGTGCCAGCGGGGTAGGGAATAGCGGGAGGGCCTGGGGGAGCGAGCAGTACTTC; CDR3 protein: CASGVGNSGRAWGSEQYF
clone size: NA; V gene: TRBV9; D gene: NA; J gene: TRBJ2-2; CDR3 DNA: TGTGCCAGCAGCGTAGGAGGGGGAACCGGGGAGCTGTTTTTT; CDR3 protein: CASSVGGGTGELFF
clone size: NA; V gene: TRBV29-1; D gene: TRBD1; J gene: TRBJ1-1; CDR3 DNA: TGCAGCGTTTTTCATGGACAGGCGAACACTGAAGCTTTCTTT; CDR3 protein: CSVFHGQANTEAFF
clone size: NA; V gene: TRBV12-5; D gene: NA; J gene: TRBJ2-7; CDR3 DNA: TGTGCTAGTGGTTTCGACTTGTACGAGCAGTACTTC; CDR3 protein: CASGFDLYEQYF
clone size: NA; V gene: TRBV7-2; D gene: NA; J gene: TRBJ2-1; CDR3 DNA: TGTGCCAGCAGCTTAGCGCCCGGGGTCCAATCCAATGAGCAGTTCTTC; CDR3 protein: CASSLAPGVQSNEQFF
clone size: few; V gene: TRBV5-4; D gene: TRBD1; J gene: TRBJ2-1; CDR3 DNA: TGTGCCAGCAGCTTACGGACAGGATCACAGGAGCAGTTCTTC; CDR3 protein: CASSLRTGSQEQFF
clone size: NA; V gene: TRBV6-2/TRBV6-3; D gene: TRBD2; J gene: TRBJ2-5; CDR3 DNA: TGTGCCAGCAGTTACCCCACTGGACTAGCCGAGACCCAGTACTTC; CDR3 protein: CASSYPTGLAETQYF
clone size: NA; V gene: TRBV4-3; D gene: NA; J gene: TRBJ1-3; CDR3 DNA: TGCGCCAGCAGCCTCCACTCTGGAAACACCATATATTTT; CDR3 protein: CASSLHSGNTIYF
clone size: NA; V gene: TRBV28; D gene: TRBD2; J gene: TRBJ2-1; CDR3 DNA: TGTGCCAGCAGTAGGGCTAGCGGGCTCAACAATGAGCAGTTCTTC; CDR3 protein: CASSRASGLNNEQFF
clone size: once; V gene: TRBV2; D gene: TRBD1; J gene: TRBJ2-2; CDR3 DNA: TGTGCCAGCAGCCGGACAGGGGTTGATCGCACCGGGGAGCTGTTTTTT; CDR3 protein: CASSRTGVDRTGELFF
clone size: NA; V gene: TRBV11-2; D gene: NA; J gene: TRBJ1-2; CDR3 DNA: TGTGCCAGCAGCCTATCCCCGCTAGATGGCTACACCTTC; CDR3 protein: CASSLSPLDGYTF
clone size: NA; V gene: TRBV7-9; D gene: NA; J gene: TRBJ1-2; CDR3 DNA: TGTGCCAGCAGCCCTCCGGGGAGATCTAACTATGGCTACACCTTC; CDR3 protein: CASSPPGRSNYGYTF
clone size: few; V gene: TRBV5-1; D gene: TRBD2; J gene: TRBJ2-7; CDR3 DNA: TGCGCCAGCAGCTATTATAGCGGGAGTAAGGCCTACGAGCAGTACTTC; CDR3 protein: CASSYYSGSKAYEQYF